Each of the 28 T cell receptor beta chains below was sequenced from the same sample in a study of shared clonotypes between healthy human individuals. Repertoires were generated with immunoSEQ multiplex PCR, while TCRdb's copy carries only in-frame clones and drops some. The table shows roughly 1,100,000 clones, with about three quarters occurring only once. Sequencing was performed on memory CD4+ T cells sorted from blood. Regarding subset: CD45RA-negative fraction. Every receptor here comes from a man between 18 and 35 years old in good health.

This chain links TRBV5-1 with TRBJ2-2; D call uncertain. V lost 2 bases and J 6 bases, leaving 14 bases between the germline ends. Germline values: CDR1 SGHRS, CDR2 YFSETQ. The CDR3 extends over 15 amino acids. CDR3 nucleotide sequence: TGCGCCAGCAGCTTACGGCCGGAGAGTGCCGGGGAGCTGTTTTTT. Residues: CASSLRPESAGELFF.

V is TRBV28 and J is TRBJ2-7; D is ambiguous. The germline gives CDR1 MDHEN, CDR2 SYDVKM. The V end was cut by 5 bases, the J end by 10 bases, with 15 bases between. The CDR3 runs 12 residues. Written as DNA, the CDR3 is TGTGCCAGCAGTCCCGGGTGGCAACAACAGTACTTC. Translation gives CASSPGWQQQYF. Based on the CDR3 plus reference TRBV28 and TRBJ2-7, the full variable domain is DVKVTQSSRYLVKRTGEKVFLECVQDMDHENMFWYRQDPGLGLRLIYFSYDVKMKEKGDIPEGYSVSREKKERFSLILESASTNQTSMYLCASSPGWQQQYFGPGTRLTVT.

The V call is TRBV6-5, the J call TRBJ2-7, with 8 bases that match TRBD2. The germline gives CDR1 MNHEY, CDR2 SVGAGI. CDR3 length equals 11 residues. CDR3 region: CPLAGSYEQYF. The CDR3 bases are TGTCCATTAGCGGGATCCTACGAGCAGTACTTC.

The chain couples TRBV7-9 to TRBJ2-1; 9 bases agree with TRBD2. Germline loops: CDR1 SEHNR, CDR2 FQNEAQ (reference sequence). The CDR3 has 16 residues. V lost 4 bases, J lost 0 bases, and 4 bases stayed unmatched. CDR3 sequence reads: CASSYLSGSSYNEQFF. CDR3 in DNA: TGTGCCAGCAGCTACCTTAGCGGGAGCTCCTACAATGAGCAGTTCTTC. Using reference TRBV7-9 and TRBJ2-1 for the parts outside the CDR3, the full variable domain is DTGVSQNPRHKITKRGQNVTFRCDPISEHNRLYWYRQTLGQGPEFLTYFQNEAQLEKSRLLSDRFSAERPKGSFSTLEIQRTEQGDSAMYLCASSYLSGSSYNEQFFGPGTRLTVL.

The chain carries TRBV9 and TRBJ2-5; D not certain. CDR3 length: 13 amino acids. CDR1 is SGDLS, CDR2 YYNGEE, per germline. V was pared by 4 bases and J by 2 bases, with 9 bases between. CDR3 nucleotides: TGTGCCAGCAGCTGGAGCGAGCAAGAGACCCAGTACTTC. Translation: CASSWSEQETQYF.

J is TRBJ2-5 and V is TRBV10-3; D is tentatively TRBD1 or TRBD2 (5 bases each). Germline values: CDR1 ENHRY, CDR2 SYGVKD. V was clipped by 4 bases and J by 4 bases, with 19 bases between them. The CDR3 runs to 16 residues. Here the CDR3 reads CAISVGGASGAETQYF. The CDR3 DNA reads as TGTGCCATCAGTGTGGGTGGGGCGAGCGGCGCAGAGACCCAGTACTTC.

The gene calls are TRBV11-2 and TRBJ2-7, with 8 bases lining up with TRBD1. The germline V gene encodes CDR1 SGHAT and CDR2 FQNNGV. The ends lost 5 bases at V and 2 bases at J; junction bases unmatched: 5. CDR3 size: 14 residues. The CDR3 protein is CASSKGTGPYEQYF. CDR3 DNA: TGTGCCAGCAGCAAAGGGACAGGCCCCTACGAGCAGTACTTC.

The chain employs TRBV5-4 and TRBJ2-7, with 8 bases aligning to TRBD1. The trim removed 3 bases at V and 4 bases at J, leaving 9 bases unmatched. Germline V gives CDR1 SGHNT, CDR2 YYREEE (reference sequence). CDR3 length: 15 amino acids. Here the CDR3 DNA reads TGTGCCAGCAGCTCACGAGACAGGGGTCGGTACGAGCAGTACTTC. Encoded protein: CASSSRDRGRYEQYF. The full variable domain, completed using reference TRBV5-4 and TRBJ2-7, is ETGVTQSPTHLIKTRGQQVTLRCSSQSGHNTVSWYQQALGQGPQFIFQYYREEENGRGNFPPRFSGLQFPNYSSELNVNALELDDSALYLCASSSRDRGRYEQYFGPGTRLTVT.

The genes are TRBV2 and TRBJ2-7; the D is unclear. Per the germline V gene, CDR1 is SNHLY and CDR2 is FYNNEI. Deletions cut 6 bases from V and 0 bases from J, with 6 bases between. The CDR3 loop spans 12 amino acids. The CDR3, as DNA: TGTGCCAGCAGGACGGGCTCCTACGAGCAGTACTTC. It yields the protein CASRTGSYEQYF.

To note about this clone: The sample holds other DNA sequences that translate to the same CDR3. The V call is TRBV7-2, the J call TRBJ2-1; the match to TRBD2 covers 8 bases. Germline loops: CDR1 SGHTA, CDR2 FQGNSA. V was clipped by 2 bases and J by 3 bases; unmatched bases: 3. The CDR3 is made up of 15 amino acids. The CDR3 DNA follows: TGTGCCAGCAGCTTAAGCGGGGGTCTCTACAATGAGCAGTTCTTC. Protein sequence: CASSLSGGLYNEQFF.

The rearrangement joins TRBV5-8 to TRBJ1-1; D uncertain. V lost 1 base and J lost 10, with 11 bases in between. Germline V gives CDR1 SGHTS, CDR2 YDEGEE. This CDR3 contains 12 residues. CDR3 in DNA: TGTGCCAGCAGCTTGTTTTCGGCGGGAGCTTTCTTT. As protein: CASSLFSAGAFF. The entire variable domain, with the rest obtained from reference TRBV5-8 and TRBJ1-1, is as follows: EAGVTQSPTHLIKTRGQQATLRCSPISGHTSVYWYQQALGLGLQFLLWYDEGEERNRGNFPPRFSGRQFPNYSSELNVNALELEDSALYLCASSLFSAGAFFGQGTRLTVV.

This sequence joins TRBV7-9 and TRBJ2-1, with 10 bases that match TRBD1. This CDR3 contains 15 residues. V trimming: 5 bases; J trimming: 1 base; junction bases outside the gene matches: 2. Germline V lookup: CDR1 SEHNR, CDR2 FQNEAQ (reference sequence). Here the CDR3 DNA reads TGTGCCAGCAGCCGGGGACAGGGGTCCTACAATGAGCAGTTCTTC. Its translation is CASSRGQGSYNEQFF. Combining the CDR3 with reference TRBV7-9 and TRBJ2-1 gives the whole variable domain DTGVSQNPRHKITKRGQNVTFRCDPISEHNRLYWYRQTLGQGPEFLTYFQNEAQLEKSRLLSDRFSAERPKGSFSTLEIQRTEQGDSAMYLCASSRGQGSYNEQFFGPGTRLTVL.

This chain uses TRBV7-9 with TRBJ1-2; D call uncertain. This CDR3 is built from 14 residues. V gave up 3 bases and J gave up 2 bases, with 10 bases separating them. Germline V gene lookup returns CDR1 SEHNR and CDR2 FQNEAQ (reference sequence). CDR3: CASSLKVVNYGYTF. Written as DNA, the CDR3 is TGTGCCAGCAGCTTGAAGGTAGTCAACTATGGCTACACCTTC. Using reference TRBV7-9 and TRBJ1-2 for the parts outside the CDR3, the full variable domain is DTGVSQNPRHKITKRGQNVTFRCDPISEHNRLYWYRQTLGQGPEFLTYFQNEAQLEKSRLLSDRFSAERPKGSFSTLEIQRTEQGDSAMYLCASSLKVVNYGYTFGSGTRLTVV.

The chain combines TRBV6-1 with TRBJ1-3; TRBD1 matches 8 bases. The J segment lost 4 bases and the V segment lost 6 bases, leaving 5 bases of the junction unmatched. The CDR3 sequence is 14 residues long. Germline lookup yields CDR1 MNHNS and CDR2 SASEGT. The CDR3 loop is CASSTTGDGNTIYF. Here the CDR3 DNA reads TGTGCCAGCAGCACGACAGGGGACGGAAACACCATATATTTT.

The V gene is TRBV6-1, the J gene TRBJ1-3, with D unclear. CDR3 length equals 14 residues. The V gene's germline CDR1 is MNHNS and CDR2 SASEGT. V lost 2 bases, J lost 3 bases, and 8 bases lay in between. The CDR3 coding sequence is TGTGCCAGCAGTGAATGGGGAATTGGAAACACCATATATTTT. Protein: CASSEWGIGNTIYF.

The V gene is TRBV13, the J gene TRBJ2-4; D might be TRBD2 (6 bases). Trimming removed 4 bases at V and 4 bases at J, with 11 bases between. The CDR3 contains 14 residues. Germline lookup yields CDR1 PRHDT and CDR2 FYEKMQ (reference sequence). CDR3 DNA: TGTGCCAGCAGCTACCCCCGGGGGAAAAACATTCAGTACTTC. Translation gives CASSYPRGKNIQYF.

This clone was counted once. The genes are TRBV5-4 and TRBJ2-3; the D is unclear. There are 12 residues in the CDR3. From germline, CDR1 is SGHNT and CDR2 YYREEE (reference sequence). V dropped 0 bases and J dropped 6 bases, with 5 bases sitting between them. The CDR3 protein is CASSLALDTQYF. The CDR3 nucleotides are TGTGCCAGCAGCTTGGCCCTGGATACGCAGTATTTT.

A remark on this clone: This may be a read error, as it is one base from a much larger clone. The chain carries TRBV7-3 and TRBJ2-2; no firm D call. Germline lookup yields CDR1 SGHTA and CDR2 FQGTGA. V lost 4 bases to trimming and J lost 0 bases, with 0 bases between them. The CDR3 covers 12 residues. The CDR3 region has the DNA TGTGCCAGCAGCTCGAACACCGGGGAGCTGTTTTTT. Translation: CASSSNTGELFF.

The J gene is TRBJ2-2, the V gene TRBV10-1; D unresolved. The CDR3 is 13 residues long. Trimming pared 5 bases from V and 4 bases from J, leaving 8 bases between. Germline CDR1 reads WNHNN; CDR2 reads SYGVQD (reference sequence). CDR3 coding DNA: TGCGCCAGCAGTTTTTCCCTCACCGGGGAGCTGTTTTTT. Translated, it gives CASSFSLTGELFF.

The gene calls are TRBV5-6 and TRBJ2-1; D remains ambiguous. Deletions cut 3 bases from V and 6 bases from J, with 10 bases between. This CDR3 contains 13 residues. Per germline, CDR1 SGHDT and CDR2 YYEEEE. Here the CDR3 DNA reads TGTGCCAGCAGCTCCAGGCGGAGCAATGAGCAGTTCTTC. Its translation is CASSSRRSNEQFF.

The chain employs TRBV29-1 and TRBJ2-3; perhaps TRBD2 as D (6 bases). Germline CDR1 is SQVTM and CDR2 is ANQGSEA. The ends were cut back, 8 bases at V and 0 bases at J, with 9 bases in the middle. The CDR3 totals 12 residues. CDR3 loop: CSIGTSTDTQYF. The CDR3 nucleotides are TGCAGCATCGGGACTAGCACAGATACGCAGTATTTT.

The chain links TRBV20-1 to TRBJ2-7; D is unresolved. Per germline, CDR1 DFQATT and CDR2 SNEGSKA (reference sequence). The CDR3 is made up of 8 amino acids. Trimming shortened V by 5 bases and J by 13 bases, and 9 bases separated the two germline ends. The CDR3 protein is CSALQVYF. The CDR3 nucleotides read TGCAGTGCTTTGCAGGTCTACTTC.

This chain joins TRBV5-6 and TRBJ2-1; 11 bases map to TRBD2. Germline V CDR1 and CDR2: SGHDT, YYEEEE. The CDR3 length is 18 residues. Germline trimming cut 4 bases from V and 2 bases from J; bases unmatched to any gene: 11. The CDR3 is CASSLSISSGRAYNEQFF. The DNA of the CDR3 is TGTGCCAGCAGCCTATCAATTAGTAGCGGGAGGGCCTACAATGAGCAGTTCTTC.

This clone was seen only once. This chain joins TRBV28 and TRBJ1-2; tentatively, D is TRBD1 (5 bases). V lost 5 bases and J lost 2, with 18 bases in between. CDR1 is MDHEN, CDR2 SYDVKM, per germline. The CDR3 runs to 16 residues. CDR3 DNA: TGTGCCAGCAGTAGTATGGGGCCAGGAGACAACTATGGCTACACCTTC. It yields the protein CASSSMGPGDNYGYTF.

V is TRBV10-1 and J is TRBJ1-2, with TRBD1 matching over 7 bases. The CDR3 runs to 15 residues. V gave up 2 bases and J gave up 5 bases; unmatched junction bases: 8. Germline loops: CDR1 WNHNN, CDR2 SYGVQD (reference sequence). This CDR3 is CASSEPPTGQYGYTF. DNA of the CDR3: TGCGCCAGCAGTGAGCCCCCGACAGGGCAGTATGGCTACACCTTC.

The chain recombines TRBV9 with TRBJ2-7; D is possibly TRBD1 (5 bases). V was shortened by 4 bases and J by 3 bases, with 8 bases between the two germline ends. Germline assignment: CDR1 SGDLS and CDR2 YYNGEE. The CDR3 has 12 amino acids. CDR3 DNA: TGTGCCAGCAGCCCCAGGGACTACGAGCAGTACTTC. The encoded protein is CASSPRDYEQYF.

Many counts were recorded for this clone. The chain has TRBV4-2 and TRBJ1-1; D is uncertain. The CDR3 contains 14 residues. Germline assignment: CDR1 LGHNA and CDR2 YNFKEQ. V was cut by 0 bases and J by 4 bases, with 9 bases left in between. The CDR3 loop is CASSQDAGFTEAFF. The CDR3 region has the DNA TGTGCCAGCAGCCAAGACGCGGGCTTCACTGAAGCTTTCTTT.

The CDR3 nucleotides are TGCGCCAGCAGCCTTATATCAGGGGGCGCCGGCAAAGACACTGAAGCTTTCTTT. It is translated as CASSLISGGAGKDTEAFF. This chain links TRBV5-1 with TRBJ1-1; 8 nucleotides line up with TRBD1. This CDR3 spans 18 amino acids. CDR1 SGHRS and CDR2 YFSETQ come from the germline V gene. J was trimmed by 3 bases and V by 4 bases; bases with no gene match: 17.